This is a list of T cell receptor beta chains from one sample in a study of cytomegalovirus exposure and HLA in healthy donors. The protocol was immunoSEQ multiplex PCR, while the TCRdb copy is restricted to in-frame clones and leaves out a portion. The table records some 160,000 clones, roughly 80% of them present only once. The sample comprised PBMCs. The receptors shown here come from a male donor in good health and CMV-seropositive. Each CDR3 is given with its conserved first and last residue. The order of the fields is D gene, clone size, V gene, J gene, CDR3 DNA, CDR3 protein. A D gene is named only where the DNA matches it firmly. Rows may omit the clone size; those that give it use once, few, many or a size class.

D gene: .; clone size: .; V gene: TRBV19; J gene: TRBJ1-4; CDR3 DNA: TGTGCCAGTAGTATAGATCTCGACTTCCACTACCGTAATGAAAAACTGTTTTTT; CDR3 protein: CASSIDLDFHYRNEKLFF
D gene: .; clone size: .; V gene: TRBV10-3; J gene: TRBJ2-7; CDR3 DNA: TGTGCCATCAGTGACCTACAAGGGGGCTCCTACGAGCAGTACTTC; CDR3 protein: CAISDLQGGSYEQYF
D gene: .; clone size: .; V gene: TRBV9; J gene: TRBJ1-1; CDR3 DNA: TGTGCCAGCAGCGTTGGGGGGTTTGAAGCTTTCTTT; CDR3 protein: CASSVGGFEAFF
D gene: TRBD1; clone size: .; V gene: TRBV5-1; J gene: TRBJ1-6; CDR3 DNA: TGCGCCAGCAGCGTTGGGACAGACAATTCACCCCTCCACTTT; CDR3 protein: CASSVGTDNSPLHF
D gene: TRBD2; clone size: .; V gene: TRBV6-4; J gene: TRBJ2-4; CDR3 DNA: TGTGCCAGCTCAGCGGGGGGGCCTCCCCCGAAAAACATTCAGTACTTC; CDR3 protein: CASSAGGPPPKNIQYF
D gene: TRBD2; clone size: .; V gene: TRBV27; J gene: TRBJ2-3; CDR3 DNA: TGTGCCAGCAGTTATGGGGCCCGGGACTATGGGGATACGCAGTATTTT; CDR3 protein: CASSYGARDYGDTQYF
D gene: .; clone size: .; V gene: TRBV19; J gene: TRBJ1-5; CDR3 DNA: TGTGCCAGTAGTATAGAAGGCCGGGGAGGGGGTCAGCCCCAGCATTTT; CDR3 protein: CASSIEGRGGGQPQHF
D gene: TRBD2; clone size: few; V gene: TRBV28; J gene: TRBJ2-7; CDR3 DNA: TGTGCCAGCAGTTTAGGGCTAGCGGGAGTCAGGTACGAGCAGTACTTC; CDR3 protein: CASSLGLAGVRYEQYF
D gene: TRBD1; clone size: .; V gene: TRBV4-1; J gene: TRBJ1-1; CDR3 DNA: TGCGCCAGCAGCCAAGATTCGAGGACAGGCGACCCTTGGACTTTCTTT; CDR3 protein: CASSQDSRTGDPWTFF
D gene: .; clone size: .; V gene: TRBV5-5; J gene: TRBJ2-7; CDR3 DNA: TGTGCCAGCAGCTTGAGGGGCAGGGCGGCCCCCTACGAGCAGTACTTC; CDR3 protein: CASSLRGRAAPYEQYF
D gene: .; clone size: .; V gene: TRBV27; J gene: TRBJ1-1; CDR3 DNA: TGTGCCAGCAGTCTCAAAACAGGGATGAACACTGAAGCTTTCTTT; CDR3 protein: CASSLKTGMNTEAFF
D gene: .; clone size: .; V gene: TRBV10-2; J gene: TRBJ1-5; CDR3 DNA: TGCGCCAGCAGTGAGCCAGGGGGCAATCAGCCCCAGCATTTT; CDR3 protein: CASSEPGGNQPQHF
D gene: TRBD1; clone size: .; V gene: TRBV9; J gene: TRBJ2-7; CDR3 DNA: TGTGCCAGCAGCGTAGAGGCAGGGGGCAGGTACGAGCAGTACTTC; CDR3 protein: CASSVEAGGRYEQYF
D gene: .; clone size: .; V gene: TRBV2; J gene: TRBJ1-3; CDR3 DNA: TGTGCCAGCAGTCCCACAGGGTCTGGAAACACCATATATTTT; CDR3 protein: CASSPTGSGNTIYF
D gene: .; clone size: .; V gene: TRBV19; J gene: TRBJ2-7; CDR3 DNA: TGTGCCAGTAGTATCAGGGCTTTGGACTACGAGCAGTACTTC; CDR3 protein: CASSIRALDYEQYF
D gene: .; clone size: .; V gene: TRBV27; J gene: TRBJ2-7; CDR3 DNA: TGTGCCAGCAGTTTATCCCGGAAACCCGGGACTCGATGGGAGCAGTACTTC; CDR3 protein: CASSLSRKPGTRWEQYF
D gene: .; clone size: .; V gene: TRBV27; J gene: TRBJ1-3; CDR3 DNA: TGTGCCAGCAGTTTATCAGGACACGGAAACACCATATATTTT; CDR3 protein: CASSLSGHGNTIYF
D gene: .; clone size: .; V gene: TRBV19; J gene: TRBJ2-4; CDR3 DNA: TGTGCCAGTAGTTCCTCCAGGGGCGGGGACAGTCAGTACTTC; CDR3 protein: CASSSSRGGDSQYF
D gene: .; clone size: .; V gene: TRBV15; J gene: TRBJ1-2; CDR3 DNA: TGTGCCACCAGCAGACCAGGGGACGGCGACTTTAACTATGGCTACACCTTC; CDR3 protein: CATSRPGDGDFNYGYTF
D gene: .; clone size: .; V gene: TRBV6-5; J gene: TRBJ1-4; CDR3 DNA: TGTGCCAGCAGTTACGGCTGGGGCACTAATGAAAAACTGTTTTTT; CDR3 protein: CASSYGWGTNEKLFF
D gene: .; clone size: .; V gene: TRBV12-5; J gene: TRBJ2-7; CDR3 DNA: TGTGCTAGTGGCTCAGGGTCGGGCAACGAGCAGTACTTC; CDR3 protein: CASGSGSGNEQYF
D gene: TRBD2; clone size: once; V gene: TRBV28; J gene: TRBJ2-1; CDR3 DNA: TGTGCCAGCAGTCTTGGACTAGCGGTTTACAATGAGCAGTTCTTC; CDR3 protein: CASSLGLAVYNEQFF
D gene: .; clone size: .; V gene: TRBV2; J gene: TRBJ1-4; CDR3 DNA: TGTGCCAGCAGTGAAGGGGGCACGACTAATGAAAAACTGTTTTTT; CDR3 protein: CASSEGGTTNEKLFF
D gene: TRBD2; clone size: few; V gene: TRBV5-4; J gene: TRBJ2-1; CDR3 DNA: TGTGCCAGCAGCCCCCCCCCTAGCGGCTTCTACAATGAGCAGTTCTTC; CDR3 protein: CASSPPPSGFYNEQFF
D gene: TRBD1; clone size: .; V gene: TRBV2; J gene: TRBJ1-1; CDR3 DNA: TGTGCCAGCAGTTCACAGGGGGTGGACACTGAAGCTTTCTTT; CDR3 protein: CASSSQGVDTEAFF
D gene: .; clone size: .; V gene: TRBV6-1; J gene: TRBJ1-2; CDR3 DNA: TGTGCCAGCACTCAAGGGGAATCCGGCTACACCTTC; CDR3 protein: CASTQGESGYTF
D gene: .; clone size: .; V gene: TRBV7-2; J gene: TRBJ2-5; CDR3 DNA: TGTGCCAGCAGCTTAGCGGGGAGGCGCCCGACCCAGTACTTC; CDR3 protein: CASSLAGRRPTQYF
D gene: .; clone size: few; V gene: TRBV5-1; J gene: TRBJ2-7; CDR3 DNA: TGCGCCAGCAGCTGGCTTTCCCAGTTCGAGCAGTACTTC; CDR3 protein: CASSWLSQFEQYF
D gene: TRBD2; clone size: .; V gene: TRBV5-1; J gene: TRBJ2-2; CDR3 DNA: TGCGCCAGCAGCGTAGGACTAGCGGGGGGTCCGAACACCGGGGAGCTGTTTTTT; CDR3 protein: CASSVGLAGGPNTGELFF
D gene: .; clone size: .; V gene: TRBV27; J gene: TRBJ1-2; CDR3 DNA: TGTGCCAGCAGTCTACAGGGATCGCTTGGCTACACCTTC; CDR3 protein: CASSLQGSLGYTF
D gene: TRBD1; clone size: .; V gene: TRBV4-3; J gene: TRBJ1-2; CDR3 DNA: TGCGCCAGCAGCCAAACCGGGACAGGGGGTACGGGCTACACCTTC; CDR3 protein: CASSQTGTGGTGYTF
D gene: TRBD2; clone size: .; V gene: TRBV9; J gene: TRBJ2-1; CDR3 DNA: TGTGCCAGCAGCCCAGACCTCCGCGGGAGCTCCTACAATGAGCAGTTCTTC; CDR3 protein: CASSPDLRGSSYNEQFF
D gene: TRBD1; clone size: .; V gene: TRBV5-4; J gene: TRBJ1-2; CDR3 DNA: TGTGCCAGCAGCTTGGGCATAGGACAGGCGAACTATGGCTACACCTTC; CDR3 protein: CASSLGIGQANYGYTF
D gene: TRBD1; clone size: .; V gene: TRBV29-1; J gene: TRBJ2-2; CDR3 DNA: TGCGCAGGGGGCGACTTCGGTACCGGGGAGCTGTTTTTT; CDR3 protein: CAGGDFGTGELFF
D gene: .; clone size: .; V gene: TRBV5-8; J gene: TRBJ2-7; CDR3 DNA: TGTGCCAGCAGCTTGGAAGGCAGGAACTTGGACGAGCAGTACTTC; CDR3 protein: CASSLEGRNLDEQYF
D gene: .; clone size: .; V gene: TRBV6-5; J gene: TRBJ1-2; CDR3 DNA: TGTGCCAGCAGTTACTCTCAGGGGCCCGGGCTCTATGGCTACACCTTC; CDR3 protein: CASSYSQGPGLYGYTF
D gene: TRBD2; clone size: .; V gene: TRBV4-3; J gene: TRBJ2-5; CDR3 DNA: TGCGCCAGCAGTCGGACTAGCGGGGGGATGGAGACCCAGTACTTC; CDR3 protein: CASSRTSGGMETQYF
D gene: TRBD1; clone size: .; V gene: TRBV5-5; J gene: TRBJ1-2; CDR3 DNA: TGTGCCAGCAGCACTGAACAGGGGTTTGGCTATGGCTACACCTTC; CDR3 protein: CASSTEQGFGYGYTF
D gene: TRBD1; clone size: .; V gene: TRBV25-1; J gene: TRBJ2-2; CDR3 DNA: TGTGCCAGCAGGTCGACAGGGGGAATCACCGGGGAGCTGTTTTTT; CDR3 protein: CASRSTGGITGELFF
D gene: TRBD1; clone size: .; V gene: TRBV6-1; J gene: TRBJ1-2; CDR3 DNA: TGTGCCAGCCGTACGCAGGGGGGTAACTATGGCTACACCTTC; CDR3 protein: CASRTQGGNYGYTF
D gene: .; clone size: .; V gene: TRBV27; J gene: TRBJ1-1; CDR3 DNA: TGTGCCAGCAGTTTATCTTTCCGAACAAACCGTCCCACTGAAGCTTTCTTT; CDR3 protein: CASSLSFRTNRPTEAFF